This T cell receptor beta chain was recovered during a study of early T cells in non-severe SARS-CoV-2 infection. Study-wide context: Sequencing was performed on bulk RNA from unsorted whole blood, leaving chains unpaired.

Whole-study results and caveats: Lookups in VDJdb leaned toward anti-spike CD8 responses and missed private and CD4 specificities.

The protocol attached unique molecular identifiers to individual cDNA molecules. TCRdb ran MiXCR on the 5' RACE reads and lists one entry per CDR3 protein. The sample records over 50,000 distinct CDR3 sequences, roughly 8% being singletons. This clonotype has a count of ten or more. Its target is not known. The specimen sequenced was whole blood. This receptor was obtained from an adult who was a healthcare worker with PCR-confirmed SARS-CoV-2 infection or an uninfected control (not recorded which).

DNA of the CDR3: TGCAGTGCTAGAGATTCCAGCGGGAGGACCCCCAGAGAGACCCAGTACTTC. Translating gives CSARDSSGRTPRETQYF. This chain uses TRBV20-1 with TRBJ2-5; 9 bases agree with TRBD2. Unmatched junction bases numbered 12, after V lost 0 bases and J lost 4 bases. CDR1 is DFQATT and CDR2 is SNEGSKA in the germline V gene (reference sequence). CDR3 length: 17 residues.